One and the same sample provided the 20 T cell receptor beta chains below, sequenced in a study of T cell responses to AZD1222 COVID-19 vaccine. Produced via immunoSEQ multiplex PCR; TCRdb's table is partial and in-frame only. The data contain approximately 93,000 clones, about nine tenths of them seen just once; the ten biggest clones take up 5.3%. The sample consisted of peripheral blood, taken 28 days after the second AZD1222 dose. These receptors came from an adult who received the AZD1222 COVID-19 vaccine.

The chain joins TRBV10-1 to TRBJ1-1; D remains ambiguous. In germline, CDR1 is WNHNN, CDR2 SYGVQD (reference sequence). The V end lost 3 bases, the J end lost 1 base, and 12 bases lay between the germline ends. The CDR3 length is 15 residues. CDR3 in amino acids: CASSDSRWQNTEAFF. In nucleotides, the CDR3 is TGCGCCAGCAGTGACTCCCGGTGGCAGAACACTGAAGCTTTCTTT.

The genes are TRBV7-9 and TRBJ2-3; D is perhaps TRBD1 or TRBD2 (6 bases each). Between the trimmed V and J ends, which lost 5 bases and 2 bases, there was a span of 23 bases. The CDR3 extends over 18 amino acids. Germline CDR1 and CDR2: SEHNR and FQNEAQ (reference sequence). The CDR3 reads CASSPAGIWGAPTDTQYF. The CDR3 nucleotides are TGTGCCAGCAGCCCTGCGGGCATATGGGGGGCGCCCACAGATACGCAGTATTTT.

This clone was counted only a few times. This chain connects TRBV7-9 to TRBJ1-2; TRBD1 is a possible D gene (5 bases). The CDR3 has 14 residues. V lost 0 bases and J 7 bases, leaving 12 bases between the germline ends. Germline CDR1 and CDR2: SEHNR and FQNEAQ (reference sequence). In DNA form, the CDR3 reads TGTGCCAGCAGCTTAGCGCAGGGATTCTCTGGCTACACCTTC. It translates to CASSLAQGFSGYTF.

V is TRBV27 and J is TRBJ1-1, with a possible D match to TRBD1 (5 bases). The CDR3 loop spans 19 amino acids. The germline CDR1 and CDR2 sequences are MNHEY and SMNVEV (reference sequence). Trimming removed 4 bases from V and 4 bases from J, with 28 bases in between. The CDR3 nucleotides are TGTGCCAGCAGTTCGCCAGAGTACCGTAATAACCGGGGGTTCACTGAAGCTTTCTTT. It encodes CASSSPEYRNNRGFTEAFF.

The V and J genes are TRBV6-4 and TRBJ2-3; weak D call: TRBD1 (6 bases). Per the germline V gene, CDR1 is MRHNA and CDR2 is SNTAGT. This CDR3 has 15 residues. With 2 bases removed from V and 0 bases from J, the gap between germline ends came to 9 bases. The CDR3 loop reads CASSDVGGSTDTQYF. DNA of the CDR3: TGTGCCAGCAGTGACGTAGGGGGTAGCACAGATACGCAGTATTTT.

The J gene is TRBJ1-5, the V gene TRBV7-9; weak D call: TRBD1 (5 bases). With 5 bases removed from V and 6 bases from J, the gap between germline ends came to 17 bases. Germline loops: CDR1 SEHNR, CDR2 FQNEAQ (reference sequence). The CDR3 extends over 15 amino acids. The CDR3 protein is CASSRSPGAAQPQHF. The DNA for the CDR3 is TGTGCCAGCAGCCGAAGTCCCGGGGCTGCTCAGCCCCAGCATTTT.

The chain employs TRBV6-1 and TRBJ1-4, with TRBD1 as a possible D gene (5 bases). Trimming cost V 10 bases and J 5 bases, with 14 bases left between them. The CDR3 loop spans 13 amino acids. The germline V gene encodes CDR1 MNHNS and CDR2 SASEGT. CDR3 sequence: CAITWTLNEKLFF. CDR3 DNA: TGTGCCATTACCTGGACACTGAATGAAAAACTGTTTTTT.

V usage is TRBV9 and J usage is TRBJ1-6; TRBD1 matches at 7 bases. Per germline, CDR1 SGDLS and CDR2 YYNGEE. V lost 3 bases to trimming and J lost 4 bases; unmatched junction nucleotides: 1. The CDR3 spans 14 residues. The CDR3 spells CASSADRYNSPLHF. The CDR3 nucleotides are TGTGCCAGCAGCGCGGACAGGTATAATTCACCCCTCCACTTT.

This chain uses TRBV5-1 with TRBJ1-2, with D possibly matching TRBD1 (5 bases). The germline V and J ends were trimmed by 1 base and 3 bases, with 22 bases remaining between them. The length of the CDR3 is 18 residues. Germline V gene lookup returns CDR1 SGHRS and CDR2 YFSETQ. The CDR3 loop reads CASSLSPAGGARDYGYTF. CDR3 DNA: TGCGCCAGCAGCTTGTCACCGGCGGGCGGGGCAAGGGACTATGGCTACACCTTC.

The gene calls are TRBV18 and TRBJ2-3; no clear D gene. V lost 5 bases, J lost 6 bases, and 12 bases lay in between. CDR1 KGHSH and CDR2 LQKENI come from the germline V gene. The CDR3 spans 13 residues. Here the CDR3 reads CASSGLAPDTQYF. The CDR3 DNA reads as TGTGCCAGCTCAGGGTTAGCTCCCGATACGCAGTATTTT.

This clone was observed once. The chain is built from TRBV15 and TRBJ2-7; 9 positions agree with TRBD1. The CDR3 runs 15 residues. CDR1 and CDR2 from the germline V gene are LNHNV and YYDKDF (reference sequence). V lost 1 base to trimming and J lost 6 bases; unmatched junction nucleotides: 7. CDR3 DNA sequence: TGTGCCACCAGCAGAGGGGGGACAGGGATGTCCGAGCAGTACTTC. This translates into CATSRGGTGMSEQYF.

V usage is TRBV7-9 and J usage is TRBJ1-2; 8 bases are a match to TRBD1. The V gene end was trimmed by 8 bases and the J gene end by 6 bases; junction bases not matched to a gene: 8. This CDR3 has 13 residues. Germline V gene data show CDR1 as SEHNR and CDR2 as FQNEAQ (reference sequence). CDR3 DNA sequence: TGTGCCAGCCGGTCGGGACAGGCGCATGGCTACACCTTC. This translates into CASRSGQAHGYTF.

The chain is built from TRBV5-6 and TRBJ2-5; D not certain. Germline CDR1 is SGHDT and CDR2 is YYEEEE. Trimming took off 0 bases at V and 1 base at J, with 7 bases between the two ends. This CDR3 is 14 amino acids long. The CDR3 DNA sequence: TGTGCCAGCAGCTTGGAGTACAGCCAAGAGACCCAGTACTTC. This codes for CASSLEYSQETQYF.

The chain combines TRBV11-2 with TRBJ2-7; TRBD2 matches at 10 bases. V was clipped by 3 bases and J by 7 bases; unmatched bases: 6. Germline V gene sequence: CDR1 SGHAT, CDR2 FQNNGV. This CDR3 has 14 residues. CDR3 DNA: TGTGCCAGCAGCTTCTTACTAGCGGGGAGGGAGCAGTACTTC. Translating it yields CASSFLLAGREQYF.

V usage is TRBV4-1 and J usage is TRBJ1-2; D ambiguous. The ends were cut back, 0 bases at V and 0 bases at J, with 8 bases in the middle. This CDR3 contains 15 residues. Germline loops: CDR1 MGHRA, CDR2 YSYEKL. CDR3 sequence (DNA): TGCGCCAGCAGCCAAGAACCCAGCCCTAACTATGGCTACACCTTC. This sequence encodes CASSQEPSPNYGYTF.

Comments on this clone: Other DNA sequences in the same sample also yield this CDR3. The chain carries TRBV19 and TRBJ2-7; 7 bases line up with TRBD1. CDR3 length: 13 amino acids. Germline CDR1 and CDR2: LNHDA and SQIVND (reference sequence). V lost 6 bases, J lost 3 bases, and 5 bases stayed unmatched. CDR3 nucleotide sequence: TGTGCCAGTAGCAGACAGGGTATCTACGAGCAGTACTTC. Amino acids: CASSRQGIYEQYF.

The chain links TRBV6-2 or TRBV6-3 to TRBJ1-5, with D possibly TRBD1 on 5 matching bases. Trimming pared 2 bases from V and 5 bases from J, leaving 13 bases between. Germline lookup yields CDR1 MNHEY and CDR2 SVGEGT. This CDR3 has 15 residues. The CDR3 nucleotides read TGTGCCAGCAGTTACGAGGGGAGGGTGGATCAGCCCCAGCATTTT. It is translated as CASSYEGRVDQPQHF.

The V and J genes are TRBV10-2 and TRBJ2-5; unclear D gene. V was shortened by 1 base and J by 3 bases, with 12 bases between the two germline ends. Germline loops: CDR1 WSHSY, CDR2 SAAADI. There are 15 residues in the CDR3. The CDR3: CASSELDQRKETQYF. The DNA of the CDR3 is TGCGCCAGCAGTGAGTTGGACCAAAGGAAAGAGACCCAGTACTTC.

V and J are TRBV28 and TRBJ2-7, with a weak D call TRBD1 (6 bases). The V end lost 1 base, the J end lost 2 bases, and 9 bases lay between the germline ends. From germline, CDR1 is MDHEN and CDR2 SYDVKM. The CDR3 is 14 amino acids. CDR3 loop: CASSLSAGAYEQYF. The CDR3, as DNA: TGTGCCAGCAGTTTATCAGCAGGGGCCTACGAGCAGTACTTC.

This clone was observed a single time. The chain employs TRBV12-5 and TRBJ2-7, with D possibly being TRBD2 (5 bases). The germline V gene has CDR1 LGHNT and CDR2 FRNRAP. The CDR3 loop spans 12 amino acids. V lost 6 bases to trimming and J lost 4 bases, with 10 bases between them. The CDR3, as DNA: TGTGCTAGTGGACGTGGACTTTACGAGCAGTACGTC. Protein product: CASGRGLYEQYV.